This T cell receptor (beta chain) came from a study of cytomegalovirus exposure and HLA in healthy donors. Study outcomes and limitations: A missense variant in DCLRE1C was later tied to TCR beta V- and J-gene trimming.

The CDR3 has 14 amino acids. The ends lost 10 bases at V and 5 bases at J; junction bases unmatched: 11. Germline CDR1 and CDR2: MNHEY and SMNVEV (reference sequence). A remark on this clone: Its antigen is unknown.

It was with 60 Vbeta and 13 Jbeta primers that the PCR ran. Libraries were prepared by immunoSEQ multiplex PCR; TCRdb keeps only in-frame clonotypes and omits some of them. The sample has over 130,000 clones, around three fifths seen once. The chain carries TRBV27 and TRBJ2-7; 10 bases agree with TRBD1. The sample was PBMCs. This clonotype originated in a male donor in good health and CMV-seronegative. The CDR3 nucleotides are TGTGCCAAGGACAGACAGGGGGCGGTCCACGAGCAGTACTTC. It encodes CAKDRQGAVHEQYF.